A single sample gave rise to the 11 T cell receptor beta chains below, sequenced in a study of T cell responses to AZD1222 COVID-19 vaccine. The method was immunoSEQ multiplex PCR; TCRdb's version includes in-frame clones alone and lacks a portion of them. This sample has some 120,000 clones, with around 89% found just once. The sequenced sample was peripheral blood, obtained 28 days after the second AZD1222 dose. The receptors here all came from an adult who received the AZD1222 COVID-19 vaccine.

The rearrangement joins TRBV12-5 to TRBJ2-1; 12 bases map to TRBD2. Trimming at V came to 4 bases and at J to 3 bases, leaving 7 bases not matched to a gene. In germline, CDR1 is LGHNT, CDR2 FRNRAP. The CDR3 contains 17 residues. CDR3 in DNA: TGTGCTAGTGGTTCCTCCTCGACTAGCGGGAGCTACAATGAGCAGTTCTTC. It encodes CASGSSSTSGSYNEQFF.

This clone was seen only a few times. The chain combines TRBV23-1 with TRBJ2-7; tentative D call: TRBD2 (5 bases). TRBV23-1 is an ORF; its function is uncertain. V gave up 3 bases and J gave up 2 bases, with 14 bases separating them. There are 15 residues in the CDR3. The CDR3 DNA sequence: TGCGCCAGCAGTCAGGACGAGGGATACACCTACGAGCAGTACTTC. This sequence encodes CASSQDEGYTYEQYF.

The chain has TRBV28 and TRBJ1-5; D not resolved. Germline CDR1 is MDHEN and CDR2 is SYDVKM. The CDR3 extends over 13 amino acids. Trimming cost V 6 bases and J 1 base, with 7 bases left between them. Here the CDR3 DNA reads TGTGCCAGCAGAGTGGAGAGCAATCAGCCCCAGCATTTT. Its translation: CASRVESNQPQHF.

The V and J genes are TRBV10-1 and TRBJ1-1; D is undetermined. Germline loops: CDR1 WNHNN, CDR2 SYGVQD (reference sequence). The CDR3 runs to 15 residues. V was clipped by 6 bases and J by 0 bases, with 14 bases between them. CDR3 loop: CASRDQTGLNTEAFF. The CDR3, as DNA: TGCGCCAGCAGAGATCAGACCGGATTGAACACTGAAGCTTTCTTT.

The rearrangement joins TRBV7-2 to TRBJ1-6; the D is unclear. Trimming removed 5 bases at V and 7 bases at J, with 18 bases between. CDR1 is SGHTA and CDR2 is FQGNSA in the germline V gene. This CDR3 contains 16 residues. CDR3 region: CASSARRTAYNSPLHF. The CDR3 DNA is TGTGCCAGCAGCGCTAGACGCACGGCTTACAATTCACCCCTCCACTTT. Variable domain in full (rest from reference TRBV7-2 and TRBJ1-6): GAGVSQSPSNKVTEKGKDVELRCDPISGHTALYWYRQSLGQGLEFLIYFQGNSAPDKSGLPSDRFSAERTGGSVSTLTIQRTQQEDSAVYLCASSARRTAYNSPLHFGNGTRLTVT.

The V and J genes are TRBV11-2 and TRBJ2-1, with D possibly matching TRBD1 (7 bases). The V and J ends lost 5 bases and 0 bases respectively, with 23 bases between them. The germline CDR1 and CDR2 sequences are SGHAT and FQNNGV. CDR3 length: 19 residues. CDR3 in amino acids: CASSPSGGSGSSSYNEQFF. The CDR3 coding sequence is TGTGCCAGCAGCCCTTCAGGGGGATCCGGGAGTAGCTCCTACAATGAGCAGTTCTTC.

The rearrangement uses TRBV5-4 and TRBJ1-2; no clear D gene. CDR1 and CDR2 (germline): SGHNT, YYREEE (reference sequence). CDR3 length: 13 amino acids. V lost 0 bases and J lost 3, with 6 bases in between. CDR3 region: CASSLVGYYGYTF. The CDR3 nucleotides are TGTGCCAGCAGCTTGGTGGGTTACTATGGCTACACCTTC.

This chain joins TRBV6-5 and TRBJ1-3; a possible D gene is TRBD1 (6 bases). The CDR3 totals 14 residues. V lost 5 bases to trimming and J lost 4 bases, with 12 bases between them. Germline V gene lookup returns CDR1 MNHEY and CDR2 SVGAGI. CDR3 sequence: CASSTYGQGNTIYF. The CDR3 DNA reads as TGTGCCAGCAGTACTTACGGACAGGGAAACACCATATATTTT.

This chain links TRBV4-1 with TRBJ1-5; possibly TRBD1 for D (5 bases). This CDR3 region has 15 residues. Trimming took off 1 base at V and 5 bases at J, with 12 bases between the two ends. The germline V gene has CDR1 MGHRA and CDR2 YSYEKL. CDR3 in amino acids: CASSQAPQGHQPQHF. Here the CDR3 DNA reads TGCGCCAGCAGCCAAGCTCCCCAGGGACATCAGCCCCAGCATTTT.

As for this clone: The same CDR3 is also encoded by other DNA sequences in this sample. This chain links TRBV3-1 (or the pseudogene TRBV3-2) with TRBJ1-1; D remains unclear. Germline V gene sequence: CDR1 LGHDT, CDR2 YNNKEL (reference sequence). CDR3 length: 13 amino acids. V was trimmed by 1 base and J by 4 bases, leaving 7 bases between them. The CDR3 DNA reads TGTGCCAGCAGCCAAGGGTTAGGCACTGAAGCTTTCTTT. This codes for CASSQGLGTEAFF.

The chain carries TRBV10-1 and TRBJ1-1, with D tentatively TRBD1 (6 bases). CDR1 is WNHNN, CDR2 SYGVQD, per germline (reference sequence). This CDR3 has 12 residues. Trimming removed 3 bases at V and 10 bases at J, with 12 bases between. The CDR3 region is CASSDRPRGAFF. The CDR3 DNA reads as TGCGCCAGCAGTGATCGGCCCAGGGGAGCTTTCTTT.